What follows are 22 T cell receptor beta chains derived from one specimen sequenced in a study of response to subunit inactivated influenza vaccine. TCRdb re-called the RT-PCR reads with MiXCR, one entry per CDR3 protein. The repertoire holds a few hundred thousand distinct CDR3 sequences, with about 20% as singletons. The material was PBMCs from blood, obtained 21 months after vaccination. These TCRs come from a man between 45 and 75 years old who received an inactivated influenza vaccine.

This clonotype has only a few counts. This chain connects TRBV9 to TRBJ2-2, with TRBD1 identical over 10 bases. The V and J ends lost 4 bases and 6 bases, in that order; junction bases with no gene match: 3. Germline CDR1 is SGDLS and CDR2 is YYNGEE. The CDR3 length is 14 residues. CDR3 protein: CASSPGQGAGELFF. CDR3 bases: TGTGCCAGCAGCCCAGGACAGGGGGCCGGGGAGCTGTTTTTT.

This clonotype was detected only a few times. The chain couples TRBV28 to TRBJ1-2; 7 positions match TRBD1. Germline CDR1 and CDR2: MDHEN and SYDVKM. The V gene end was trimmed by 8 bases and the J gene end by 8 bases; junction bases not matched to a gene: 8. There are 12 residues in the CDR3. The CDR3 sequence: CASGPTGRGYTF. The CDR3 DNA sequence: TGTGCCAGCGGTCCGACAGGGCGCGGCTACACCTTC.

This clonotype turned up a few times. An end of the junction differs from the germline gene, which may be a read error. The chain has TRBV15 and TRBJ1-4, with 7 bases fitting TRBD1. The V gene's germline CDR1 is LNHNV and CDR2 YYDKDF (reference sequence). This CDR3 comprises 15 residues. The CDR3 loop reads CATSRNGQVNEKLFF. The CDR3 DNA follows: TGCGCCACCAGCCGGAACGGACAGGTTAATGAAAAACTGTTTTTT.

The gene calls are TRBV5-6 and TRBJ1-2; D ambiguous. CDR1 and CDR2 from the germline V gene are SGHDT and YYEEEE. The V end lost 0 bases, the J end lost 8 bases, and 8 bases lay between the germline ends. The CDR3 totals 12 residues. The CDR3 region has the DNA TGTGCCAGCAGCTTGGAGGCAGAGGGCTACACCTTC. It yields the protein CASSLEAEGYTF.

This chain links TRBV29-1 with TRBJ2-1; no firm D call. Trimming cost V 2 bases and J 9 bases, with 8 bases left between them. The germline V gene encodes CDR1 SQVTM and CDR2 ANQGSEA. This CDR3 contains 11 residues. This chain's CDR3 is CSVEFRVEQFF. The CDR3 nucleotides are TGCAGCGTTGAATTCCGGGTTGAGCAGTTCTTC.

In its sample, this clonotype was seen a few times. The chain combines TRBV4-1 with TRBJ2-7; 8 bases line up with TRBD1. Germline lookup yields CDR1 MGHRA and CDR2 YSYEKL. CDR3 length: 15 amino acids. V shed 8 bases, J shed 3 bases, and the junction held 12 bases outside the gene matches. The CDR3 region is CASRLGQGLVYEQYF. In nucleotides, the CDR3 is TGCGCCAGCCGCCTTGGACAGGGCTTAGTCTACGAGCAGTACTTC.

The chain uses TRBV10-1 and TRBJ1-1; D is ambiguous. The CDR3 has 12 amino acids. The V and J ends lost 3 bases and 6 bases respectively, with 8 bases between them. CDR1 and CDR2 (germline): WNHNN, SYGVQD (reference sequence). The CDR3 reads CASSEPGAEAFF. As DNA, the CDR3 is TGCGCCAGCAGTGAACCCGGAGCTGAAGCTTTCTTT.

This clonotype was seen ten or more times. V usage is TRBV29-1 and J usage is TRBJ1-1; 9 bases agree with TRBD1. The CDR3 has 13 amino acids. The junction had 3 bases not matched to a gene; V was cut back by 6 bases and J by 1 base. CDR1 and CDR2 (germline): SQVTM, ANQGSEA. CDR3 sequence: CSVMGQGNTEAFF. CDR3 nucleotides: TGCAGCGTCATGGGACAGGGGAACACTGAAGCTTTCTTT.

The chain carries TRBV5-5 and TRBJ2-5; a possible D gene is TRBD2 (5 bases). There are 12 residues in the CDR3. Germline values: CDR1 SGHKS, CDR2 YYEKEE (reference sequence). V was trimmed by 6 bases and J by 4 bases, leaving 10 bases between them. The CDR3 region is CASISEGETQYF. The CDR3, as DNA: TGTGCCAGCATTTCTGAGGGAGAGACCCAGTACTTC. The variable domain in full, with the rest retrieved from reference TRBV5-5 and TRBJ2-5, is DAGVTQSPTHLIKTRGQQVTLRCSPISGHKSVSWYQQVLGQGPQFIFQYYEKEERGRGNFPDRFSARQFPNYSSELNVNALLLGDSALYLCASISEGETQYFGPGTRLLVL.

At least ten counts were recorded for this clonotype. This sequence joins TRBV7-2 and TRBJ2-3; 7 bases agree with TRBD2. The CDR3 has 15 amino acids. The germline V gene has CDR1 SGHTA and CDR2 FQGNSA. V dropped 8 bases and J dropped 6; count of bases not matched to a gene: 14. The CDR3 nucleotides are TGTGCCAGCGGCGTCGCGGCGGGGAGGGTCGATACGCAGTATTTT. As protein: CASGVAAGRVDTQYF.

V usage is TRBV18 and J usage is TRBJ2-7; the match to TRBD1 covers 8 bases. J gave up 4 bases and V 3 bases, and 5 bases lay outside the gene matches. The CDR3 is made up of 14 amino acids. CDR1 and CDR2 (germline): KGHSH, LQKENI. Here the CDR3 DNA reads TGTGCCAGCTCACCCGGGACAGGACTTTACGAGCAGTACTTC. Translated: CASSPGTGLYEQYF. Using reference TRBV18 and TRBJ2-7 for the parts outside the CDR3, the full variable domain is NAGVMQNPRHLVRRRGQEARLRCSPMKGHSHVYWYRQLPEEGLKFMVYLQKENIIDESGMPKERFSAEFPKEGPSILRIQQVVRGDSAAYFCASSPGTGLYEQYFGPGTRLTVT.

The DNA of the CDR3 is TGTGCCAGCAGGGCCGGGGCCAGCCTAGGGCCCCAGCATTTT. This gives the protein CASRAGASLGPQHF. The chain employs TRBV12-3 or TRBV12-4 and TRBJ1-5, with D perhaps matching TRBD1 (5 bases). The CDR3 length is 14 residues. Trimming cost V 6 bases and J 9 bases, with 18 bases left between them.

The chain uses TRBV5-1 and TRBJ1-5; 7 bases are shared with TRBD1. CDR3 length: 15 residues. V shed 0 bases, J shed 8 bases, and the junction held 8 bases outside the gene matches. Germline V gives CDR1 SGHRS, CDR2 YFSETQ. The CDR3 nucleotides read TGCGCCAGCAGCTTGGCGGACAGGCAAAGGGAGCCCCAGCATTTT. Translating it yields CASSLADRQREPQHF.

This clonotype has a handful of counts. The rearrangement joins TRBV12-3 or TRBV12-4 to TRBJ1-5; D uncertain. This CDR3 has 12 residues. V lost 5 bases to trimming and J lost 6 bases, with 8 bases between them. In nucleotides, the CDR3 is TGTGCCAGCAGTCCCACAACTCAGCCCCAGCATTTT. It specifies CASSPTTQPQHF.

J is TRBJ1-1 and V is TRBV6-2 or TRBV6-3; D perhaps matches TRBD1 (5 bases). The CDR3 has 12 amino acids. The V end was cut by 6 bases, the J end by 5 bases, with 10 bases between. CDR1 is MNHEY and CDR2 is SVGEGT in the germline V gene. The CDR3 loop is CASSPGQTEAFF. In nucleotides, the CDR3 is TGTGCCAGCAGCCCGGGGCAGACTGAAGCTTTCTTT.

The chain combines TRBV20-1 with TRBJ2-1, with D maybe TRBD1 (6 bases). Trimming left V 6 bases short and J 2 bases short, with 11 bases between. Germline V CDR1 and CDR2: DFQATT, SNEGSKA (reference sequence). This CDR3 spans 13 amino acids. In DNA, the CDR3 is TGCAGTGCGCCCGGGGACACCTACAATGAGCAGTTCTTC. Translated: CSAPGDTYNEQFF.

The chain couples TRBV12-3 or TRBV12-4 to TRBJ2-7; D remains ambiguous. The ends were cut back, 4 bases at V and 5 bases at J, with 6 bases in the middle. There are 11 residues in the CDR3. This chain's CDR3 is CASSWLDEQYF. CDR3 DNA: TGTGCCAGCAGTTGGTTGGACGAGCAGTACTTC.

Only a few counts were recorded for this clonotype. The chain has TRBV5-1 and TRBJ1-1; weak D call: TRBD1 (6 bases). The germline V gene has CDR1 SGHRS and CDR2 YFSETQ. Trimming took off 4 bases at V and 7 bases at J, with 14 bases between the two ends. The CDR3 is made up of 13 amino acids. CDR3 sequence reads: CASSLDSYFEAFF. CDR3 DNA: TGCGCCAGCAGCCTGGACAGCTACTTTGAAGCTTTCTTT.

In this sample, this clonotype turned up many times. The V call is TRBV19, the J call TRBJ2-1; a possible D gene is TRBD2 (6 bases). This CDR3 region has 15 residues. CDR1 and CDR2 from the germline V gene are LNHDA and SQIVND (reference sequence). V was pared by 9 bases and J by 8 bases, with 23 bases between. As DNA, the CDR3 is TGTGCCAGCTCCTTTGGCGGGATCGGAGGCCATGAGCAGTTCTTC. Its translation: CASSFGGIGGHEQFF.

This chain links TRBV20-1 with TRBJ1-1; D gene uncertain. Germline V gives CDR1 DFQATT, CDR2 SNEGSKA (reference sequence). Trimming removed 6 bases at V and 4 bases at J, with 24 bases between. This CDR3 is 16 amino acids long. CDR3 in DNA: TGCAGTGCCTCGGCGCAGTACCTCGGGCGAGGCACTGAAGCTTTCTTT. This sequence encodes CSASAQYLGRGTEAFF.

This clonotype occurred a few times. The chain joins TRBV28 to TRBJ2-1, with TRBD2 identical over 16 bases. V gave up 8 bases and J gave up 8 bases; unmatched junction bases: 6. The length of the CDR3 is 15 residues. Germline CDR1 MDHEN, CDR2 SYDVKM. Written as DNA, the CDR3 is TGTGCCAGCGGGACTAGCGGGGGGGCCTTAGATGAGCAGTTCTTC. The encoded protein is CASGTSGGALDEQFF.

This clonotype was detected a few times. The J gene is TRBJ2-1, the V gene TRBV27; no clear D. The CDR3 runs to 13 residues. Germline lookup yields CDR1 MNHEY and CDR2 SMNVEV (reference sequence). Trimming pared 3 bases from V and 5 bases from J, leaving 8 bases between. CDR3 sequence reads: CASSFSLNNEQFF. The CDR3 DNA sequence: TGTGCCAGCAGTTTTTCTCTGAACAATGAGCAGTTCTTC.